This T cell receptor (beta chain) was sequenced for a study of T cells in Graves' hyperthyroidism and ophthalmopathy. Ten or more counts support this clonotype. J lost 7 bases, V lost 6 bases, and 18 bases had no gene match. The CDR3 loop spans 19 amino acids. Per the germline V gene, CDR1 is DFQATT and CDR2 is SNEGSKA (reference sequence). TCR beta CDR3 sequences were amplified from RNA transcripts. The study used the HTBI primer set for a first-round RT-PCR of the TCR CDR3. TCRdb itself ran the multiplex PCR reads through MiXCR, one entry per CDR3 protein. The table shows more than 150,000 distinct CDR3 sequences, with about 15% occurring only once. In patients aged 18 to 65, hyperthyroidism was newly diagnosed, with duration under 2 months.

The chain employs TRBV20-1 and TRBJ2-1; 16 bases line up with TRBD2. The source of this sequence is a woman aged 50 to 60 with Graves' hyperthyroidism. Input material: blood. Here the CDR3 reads CSAPISPGLAGGRGNEQFF. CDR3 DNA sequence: TGCAGTGCGCCGATTTCCCCGGGACTAGCGGGGGGGCGGGGTAATGAGCAGTTCTTC.